Included here is one T cell receptor beta chain sequence, with context. Its specificity is not known. This record belongs to a study of T cell responses to AZD1222 COVID-19 vaccine. Libraries were prepared by immunoSEQ multiplex PCR; TCRdb keeps only in-frame clonotypes and omits some of them. The table has around 87,000 clones, around 91% seen once. Whole-study results and caveats: Donors in the cohort were predominantly white British and more often female, and clonal diversity was possibly underestimated. Spike was spanned by vaccine-associated CD4 TCRs, which were dominant at 160-218 and 743-854.

Germline V CDR1 and CDR2: MNHNS, SASEGT. The CDR3 covers 16 residues. The germline V and J ends were trimmed by 2 bases and 2 bases, with 15 bases remaining between them. Sequencing used peripheral blood, obtained 28 days after the second AZD1222 dose. The receptor's source is an adult who received the AZD1222 COVID-19 vaccine. This chain connects TRBV6-1 to TRBJ1-1; the D gene is possibly TRBD1 (5 bases). Here the CDR3 DNA reads TGTGCCAGCAGTGAAACTCTTGACAGCCCTAACACTGAAGCTTTCTTT. Its translation: CASSETLDSPNTEAFF.